Sequencing of this TCR beta chain was carried out in a study of tissue T cells after allogeneic stem cell transplantation. CDR3 sequences, V/J genes, frequencies and template counts came from survey-depth TCRbeta sequencing. Sequencing used immunoSEQ multiplex PCR; TCRdb keeps in-frame clones, though not all of them. The sample has thousands of clones; over 70% are singletons. Overall study results and limits: Anatomically similar tissues had similar TCR repertoires within each patient.

CDR1 MNHEY and CDR2 SVGAGI come from the germline V gene. V shed 6 bases and J 2 bases; nucleotides not matched to a gene: 2. The length of the CDR3 is 14 residues. Worth noting for this clone: Its antigen remains unidentified.

Enrolled prospectively were adult allogeneic hematopoietic cell transplant recipients whose graft-versus-host disease was steroid-refractory. The chain is built from TRBV6-5 and TRBJ2-1; 9 nucleotides align to TRBD2. The clonotype originates from a male patient at least 60 years old with steroid-refractory graft-versus-host disease after an allogeneic stem cell transplant. Some T cells could come from the graft donor. The sequenced sample was skin, obtained at autopsy. In nucleotides, the CDR3 is TGTGCCAGCAGAGAGCGGGGGGCCTACAATGAGCAGTTCTTC. Translation: CASRERGAYNEQFF.